Shown below are 17 T cell receptor beta chains from a single sample sequenced in a study of T cells after yellow fever vaccination. TCRdb itself ran the 5' RACE reads through MiXCR, one entry per CDR3 protein. The table lists a few hundred thousand distinct CDR3 sequences, roughly a sixth of them singletons, with approximately 15% in the top ten. This specimen was PBMCs, taken more than 4 days after the first yellow fever vaccination. Every receptor here comes from a man aged 18 to 35 who received the YFV17D yellow fever vaccine.

In this sample, this clonotype turned up a few times. The CDR3 protein is CSVVGRFPLSGDTQYF. CDR3 DNA: TGCAGCGTGGTAGGGCGGTTCCCTCTCTCGGGCGATACGCAGTATTTT. The rearrangement joins TRBV29-1 to TRBJ2-3, with D uncertain. Trimming removed 6 bases from V and 6 bases from J, with 25 bases in between. There are 16 residues in the CDR3. Germline CDR1 is SQVTM and CDR2 is ANQGSEA.

The gene calls are TRBV12-3 or TRBV12-4 and TRBJ1-6; perhaps TRBD1 as D (6 bases). V lost 9 bases to trimming and J lost 6 bases, with 12 bases between them. This CDR3 contains 13 residues. CDR3: CASRLRGNSPLHF. The DNA of the CDR3 is TGTGCCAGTAGGCTCAGGGGTAATTCACCCCTCCACTTT.

V and J are TRBV5-5 and TRBJ2-2; 7 nucleotides line up with TRBD1. With 1 base clipped from V and 3 bases from J, the junction kept 3 bases outside the gene matches. This CDR3 spans 15 amino acids. CDR1 and CDR2 from the germline V gene are SGHKS and YYEKEE (reference sequence). CDR3 region: CASSLITGDTGELFF. CDR3 sequence (DNA): TGTGCCAGCAGCTTGATAACAGGGGACACCGGGGAGCTGTTTTTT.

The genes are TRBV5-4 and TRBJ1-6; D ambiguous. Deletions cut 1 base from V and 7 bases from J, with 6 bases between. Germline-derived CDR1 and CDR2 are SGHNT and YYREEE (reference sequence). The CDR3 loop spans 13 amino acids. In DNA, the CDR3 is TGTGCCAGCAGCTTGAACAGCAATTCACCCCTCCACTTT. As protein: CASSLNSNSPLHF.

There are a few counts of this clonotype. J is TRBJ1-2 and V is TRBV15, with 7 nucleotides matching TRBD1. In germline, CDR1 is LNHNV, CDR2 YYDKDF (reference sequence). Trimming cost V 5 bases and J 6 bases; bases outside gene matches: 12. This CDR3 spans 15 amino acids. CDR3 in DNA: TGTGCCACCAGCCCGGGGACAGTCGAAGTACATGGCTACACCTTC. Protein sequence: CATSPGTVEVHGYTF.

The J gene is TRBJ2-7, the V gene TRBV4-2; possibly TRBD2 for D (6 bases). CDR1 and CDR2 (germline): LGHNA, YNFKEQ. The CDR3 has 17 residues. The V gene lost 0 bases and the J gene lost 4 bases, with 19 bases spanning the gap. Here the CDR3 reads CASSQELSPIAVYEQYF. CDR3 nucleotide sequence: TGTGCCAGCAGCCAAGAATTGTCTCCTATAGCGGTGTACGAGCAGTACTTC.

This chain connects TRBV6-5 to TRBJ1-4, with TRBD1 matching over 10 bases. CDR1 is MNHEY and CDR2 is SVGAGI in the germline V gene. V lost 4 bases, J lost 7 bases, and 9 bases stayed unmatched. CDR3 length equals 16 residues. The CDR3 sequence: CASSSTDRGQGEKLFF. For the CDR3, the DNA is TGTGCCAGCAGTTCCACTGACAGGGGGCAAGGTGAAAAACTGTTTTTT.

V and J are TRBV12-3 or TRBV12-4 and TRBJ2-1; perhaps TRBD2 as D (5 bases). There are 14 residues in the CDR3. The V and J ends lost 7 bases and 5 bases respectively, with 15 bases between them. CDR3 bases: TGTGCCAGCACCGAACTAGGTCCCAACAATGAGCAGTTCTTC. Amino acid sequence: CASTELGPNNEQFF.

This clonotype turned up a few times. V usage is TRBV12-3 or TRBV12-4 and J usage is TRBJ1-5, with 9 bases lining up with TRBD1. The CDR3 is made up of 14 amino acids. Unmatched junction bases numbered 5, after V lost 6 bases and J lost 5 bases. The chain's CDR3 is CASRVTGGYQPQHF. CDR3 DNA: TGTGCCAGCAGGGTGACAGGGGGTTATCAGCCCCAGCATTTT.

V is TRBV7-2 and J is TRBJ2-3, with D possibly TRBD2 on 5 matching bases. The CDR3 covers 14 residues. The V and J ends lost 3 bases and 8 bases respectively, with 15 bases between them. The germline CDR1 and CDR2 sequences are SGHTA and FQGNSA. This chain's CDR3 is CASSLLRESSTQYF. The CDR3 coding sequence is TGTGCCAGCAGCTTGCTACGGGAATCCAGTACGCAGTATTTT.

This clonotype was recorded at least ten times. The rearrangement uses TRBV12-3 or TRBV12-4 and TRBJ2-1; D is perhaps TRBD2 (6 bases). V dropped 3 bases and J dropped 9 bases, with 9 bases sitting between them. CDR3 length equals 12 residues. The CDR3: CASSLEGGEQFF. DNA of the CDR3: TGTGCCAGCAGTTTGGAGGGTGGTGAGCAGTTCTTC.

This clonotype was found a few times. The chain carries TRBV4-3 and TRBJ2-1, with TRBD2 identical over 8 bases. V shed 3 bases and J 0 bases; nucleotides not matched to a gene: 4. The CDR3 has 16 amino acids. Per germline, CDR1 LGHNA and CDR2 YSLEER. Here the CDR3 DNA reads TGCGCCAGCAGCCAGCGACTAGCGAGCTCCTACAATGAGCAGTTCTTC. Its protein is CASSQRLASSYNEQFF.

This clonotype was detected only a few times. The CDR3 region is CASSYSGAPTGELFF. For the CDR3, the DNA is TGTGCCAGCAGTTACTCAGGGGCTCCCACCGGGGAGCTGTTTTTT. The gene calls are TRBV6-5 and TRBJ2-2; maybe TRBD1 (5 bases). The CDR3 covers 15 residues. The germline CDR1 and CDR2 sequences are MNHEY and SVGAGI. Between the trimmed V and J ends, which lost 0 bases and 4 bases, there was a span of 9 bases.

This clonotype was found many times. The chain recombines TRBV7-3 with TRBJ2-3, with 8 bases that match TRBD2. CDR1 and CDR2 (germline): SGHTA, FQGTGA. The CDR3 covers 16 residues. V was pared by 5 bases and J by 2 bases, with 9 bases of the junction left unmatched. This CDR3 reads CASSPRGGSNTDTQYF. For the CDR3, the DNA is TGTGCCAGCAGCCCCCGGGGGGGCTCCAACACAGATACGCAGTATTTT.

This clonotype showed up just a few times. The V call is TRBV12-3 or TRBV12-4, the J call TRBJ2-5, with 9 bases aligning to TRBD2. V shed 7 bases and J 4 bases; nucleotides not matched to a gene: 16. The CDR3 consists of 17 residues. The CDR3 DNA reads as TGTGCCAGCAACAAAGAGGTAGCGGGGGCCGAGGGAGAGACCCAGTACTTC. As protein: CASNKEVAGAEGETQYF.

This clonotype was seen a few times. The chain recombines TRBV7-2 with TRBJ2-2; D might be TRBD1 (6 bases). CDR1 and CDR2 from the germline V gene are SGHTA and FQGNSA. The CDR3 covers 15 residues. With 4 bases removed from V and 4 bases from J, the gap between germline ends came to 13 bases. CDR3 DNA: TGTGCCAGCAGCTCCCAAGAAGGGGGCACCGGGGAGCTGTTTTTT. Its translation: CASSSQEGGTGELFF.

On this clonotype: The junction differs from germline at one of its ends, possibly a read error. The chain couples TRBV12-3 or TRBV12-4 to TRBJ1-1, with D possibly matching TRBD1 (5 bases). The CDR3 length is 14 residues. This CDR3 is CTSSLVMGGTEAFF. The CDR3 bases are TGTACCAGCAGTTTGGTCATGGGGGGCACTGAAGCTTTCTTT.